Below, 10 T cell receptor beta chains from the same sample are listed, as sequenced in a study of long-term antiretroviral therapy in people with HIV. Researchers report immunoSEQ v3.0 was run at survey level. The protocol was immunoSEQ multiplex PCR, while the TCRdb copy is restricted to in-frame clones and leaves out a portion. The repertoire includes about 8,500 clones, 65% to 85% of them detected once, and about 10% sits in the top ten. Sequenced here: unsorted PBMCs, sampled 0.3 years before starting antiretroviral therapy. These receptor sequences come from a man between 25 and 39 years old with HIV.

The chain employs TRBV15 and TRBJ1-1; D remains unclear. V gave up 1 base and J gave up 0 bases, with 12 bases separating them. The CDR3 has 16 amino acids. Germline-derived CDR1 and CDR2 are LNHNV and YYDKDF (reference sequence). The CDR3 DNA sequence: TGTGCCACCAGCAGAGGTAGGGAAGGTTTGAACACTGAAGCTTTCTTT. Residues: CATSRGREGLNTEAFF.

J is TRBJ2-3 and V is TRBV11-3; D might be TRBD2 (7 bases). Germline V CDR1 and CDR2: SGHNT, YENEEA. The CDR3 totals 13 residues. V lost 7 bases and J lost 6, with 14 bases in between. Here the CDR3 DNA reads TGTGCCAGCACGGGGGGCTCGACTGATACGCAGTATTTT. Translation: CASTGGSTDTQYF.

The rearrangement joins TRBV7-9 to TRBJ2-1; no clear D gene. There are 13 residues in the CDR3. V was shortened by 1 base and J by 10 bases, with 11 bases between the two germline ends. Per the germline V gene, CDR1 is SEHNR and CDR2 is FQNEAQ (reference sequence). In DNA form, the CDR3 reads TGTGCCAGCAGCTTAGAACGGACCGGGGAGCAGTTCTTC. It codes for CASSLERTGEQFF.

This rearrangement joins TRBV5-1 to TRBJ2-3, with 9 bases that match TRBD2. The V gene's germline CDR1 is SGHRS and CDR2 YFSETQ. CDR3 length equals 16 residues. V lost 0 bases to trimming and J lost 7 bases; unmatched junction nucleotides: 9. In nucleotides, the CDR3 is TGCGCCAGCAGCTTGGTTTCTAGCGGGGCCCAGAATACGCAGTATTTT. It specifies CASSLVSSGAQNTQYF.

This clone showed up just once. CDR3 residues: CASSYFGGLNTEAFF. The CDR3 DNA follows: TGTGCCAGCAGTTACTTCGGGGGCTTGAACACTGAAGCTTTCTTT. J is TRBJ1-1 and V is TRBV6-5, with D tentatively TRBD1 (6 bases). Germline V gene lookup returns CDR1 MNHEY and CDR2 SVGAGI. This CDR3 region has 15 residues. The V end was cut by 1 base, the J end by 0 bases, with 9 bases between.

CDR3 coding DNA: TGTGCCAGCAGTGAAGGATACGGGGCCATAACTTCGGGTACCCAGTACTTC. This encodes CASSEGYGAITSGTQYF. This chain uses TRBV2 with TRBJ2-5; the D gene could be TRBD1 or TRBD2 (5 bases each). Deletions cut 1 base from V and 8 bases from J, with 23 bases between. This CDR3 spans 17 amino acids. Germline loops: CDR1 SNHLY, CDR2 FYNNEI.

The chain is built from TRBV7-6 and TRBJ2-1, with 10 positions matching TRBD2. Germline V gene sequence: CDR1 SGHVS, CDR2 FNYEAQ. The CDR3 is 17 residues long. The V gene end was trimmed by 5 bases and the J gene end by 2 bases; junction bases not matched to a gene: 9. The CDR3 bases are TGTGCCAGCAGCCCACAAGGAGCGGGGGGGACCTACAATGAGCAGTTCTTC. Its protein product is CASSPQGAGGTYNEQFF.

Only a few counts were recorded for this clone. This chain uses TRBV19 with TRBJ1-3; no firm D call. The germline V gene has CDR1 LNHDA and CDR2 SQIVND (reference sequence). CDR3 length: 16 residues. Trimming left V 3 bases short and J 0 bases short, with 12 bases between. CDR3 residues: CASSIGIRSSGNTIYF. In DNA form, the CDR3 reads TGTGCCAGTAGTATTGGGATTAGGAGCTCTGGAAACACCATATATTTT.

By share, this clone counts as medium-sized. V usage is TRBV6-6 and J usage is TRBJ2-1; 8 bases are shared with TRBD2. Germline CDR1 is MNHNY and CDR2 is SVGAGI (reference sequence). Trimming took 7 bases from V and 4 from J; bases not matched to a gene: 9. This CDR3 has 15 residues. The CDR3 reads CASTSGGLEYNEQFF. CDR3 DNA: TGTGCCAGCACCTCTGGGGGACTAGAGTACAATGAGCAGTTCTTC.

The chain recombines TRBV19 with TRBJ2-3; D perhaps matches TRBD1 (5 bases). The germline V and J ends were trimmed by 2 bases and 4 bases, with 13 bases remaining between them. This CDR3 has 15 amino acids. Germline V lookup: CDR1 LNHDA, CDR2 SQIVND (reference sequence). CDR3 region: CASSISGRVADTQYF. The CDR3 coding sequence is TGTGCCAGTAGTATAAGTGGCAGGGTGGCAGATACGCAGTATTTT.